These 30 T cell receptor beta chains originate from one sample sequenced in a study of blood T cell repertoires in COVID-19 (dated by TCRdb to 2019 to 2021). Libraries were built with the immunoSEQ multiplex PCR assay. Imported from immuneACCESS, the table was reduced by TCRdb to in-frame sequences with V and J called. These copies leave out some clones; in studies compared against another copy, an unresolved V gene accounts for under half, and the cause of the remainder is not known. This sample comprises tens of thousands of clones, 70% to 85% of them detected only once. Around 4.1% of the sample is in the top ten clones. The sample comprised peripheral blood. These receptors originate from a woman aged 60 to 75 with acute or convalescent COVID-19.

V usage is TRBV2 and J usage is TRBJ1-2; D is unresolved. The CDR3 runs 13 residues. Germline V lookup: CDR1 SNHLY, CDR2 FYNNEI. Trimming shortened V by 5 bases and J by 2 bases, and 9 bases separated the two germline ends. The CDR3 spells CASSLDTNYGYTF. CDR3 nucleotides: TGTGCCAGCAGTTTAGACACAAACTATGGCTACACCTTC.

This clone has only a few counts. J is TRBJ1-1 and V is TRBV4-2; 7 positions match TRBD1. CDR1 and CDR2 (germline): LGHNA, YNFKEQ. V lost 5 bases to trimming and J lost 0 bases; unmatched junction nucleotides: 6. The CDR3 length is 15 residues. CDR3 protein: CASSTRTGVNTEAFF. DNA for the CDR3: TGTGCCAGCAGCACCAGGACAGGCGTGAACACTGAAGCTTTCTTT.

CDR3 amino acids: CASSLRLVGAQETQYF. The CDR3, as DNA: TGTGCCAGCAGCTTGAGACTAGTAGGGGCCCAAGAGACCCAGTACTTC. The chain couples TRBV5-4 to TRBJ2-5, with D tentatively TRBD2 (6 bases). The germline CDR1 and CDR2 sequences are SGHNT and YYREEE (reference sequence). The V end was cut by 1 base, the J end by 1 base, with 14 bases between. The CDR3 consists of 16 residues.

V is TRBV19 and J is TRBJ2-6; the match to TRBD1 covers 9 bases. The J segment lost 3 bases and the V segment lost 4 bases, leaving 10 bases of the junction unmatched. Germline V lookup: CDR1 LNHDA, CDR2 SQIVND (reference sequence). The CDR3 is 18 residues long. The CDR3 here is CASSTTGQGQRGANVLTF. As DNA, the CDR3 is TGTGCCAGTAGTACCACGGGACAGGGCCAGCGTGGGGCCAACGTCCTGACTTTC. Full variable domain (outside the CDR3, taken from reference TRBV19 and TRBJ2-6): DGGITQSPKYLFRKEGQNVTLSCEQNLNHDAMYWYRQDPGQGLRLIYYSQIVNDFQKGDIAEGYSVSREKKESFPLTVTSAQKNPTAFYLCASSTTGQGQRGANVLTFGAGSRLTVL.

The rearrangement joins TRBV12-3 or TRBV12-4 to TRBJ1-1; 7 bases fit TRBD1. CDR3 length: 12 amino acids. J gave up 11 bases and V 5 bases, and 8 bases lay outside the gene matches. CDR3 loop: CASSTGAAGAFF. Written as DNA, the CDR3 is TGTGCCAGCAGTACAGGGGCCGCTGGGGCTTTCTTT.

The V and J genes are TRBV18 and TRBJ1-2; 7 nucleotides match TRBD1. The junction had 11 bases not matched to a gene; V was cut back by 0 bases and J by 7 bases. The length of the CDR3 is 16 residues. From germline, CDR1 is KGHSH and CDR2 LQKENI. The DNA for the CDR3 is TGTGCCAGCTCACCACCGTCTCAGGGGGTATTTAGTGGCTACACCTTC. Residues: CASSPPSQGVFSGYTF. The full variable domain, with the rest looked up from reference TRBV18 and TRBJ1-2, is NAGVMQNPRHLVRRRGQEARLRCSPMKGHSHVYWYRQLPEEGLKFMVYLQKENIIDESGMPKERFSAEFPKEGPSILRIQQVVRGDSAAYFCASSPPSQGVFSGYTFGSGTRLTVV.

The chain has TRBV30 and TRBJ2-1; 13 bases fit TRBD2. The CDR3 has 14 residues. Per the germline V gene, CDR1 is GTSNPN and CDR2 is SVGIG (reference sequence). V gave up 6 bases and J gave up 5 bases; unmatched junction bases: 4. In nucleotides, the CDR3 is TGTGCCTGCAGACTAGCGGGGGGTCACAATGAGCAGTTCTTC. Protein sequence: CACRLAGGHNEQFF.

V is TRBV6-1 and J is TRBJ2-7; D is perhaps TRBD2 (5 bases). This CDR3 comprises 14 residues. V was cut by 1 base and J by 4 bases, with 11 bases left in between. Per germline, CDR1 MNHNS and CDR2 SASEGT. The CDR3: CASSEGLGGYEQYF. CDR3 coding DNA: TGTGCCAGCAGTGAAGGGCTTGGCGGGTACGAGCAGTACTTC.

CDR3 amino acids: CASSEQGADTQYF. CDR3 coding DNA: TGTGCCAGCAGTGAACAGGGCGCAGATACGCAGTATTTT. The rearrangement links TRBV6-4 to TRBJ2-3; tentatively, D is TRBD1 (6 bases). Germline V CDR1 and CDR2: MRHNA, SNTAGT. Trimming left V 3 bases short and J 4 bases short, with 8 bases between. This CDR3 is 13 amino acids long.

The count of this clone is one. This sequence joins TRBV2 and TRBJ2-1; D call uncertain. V shed 7 bases and J shed 7 bases, with 14 bases lying between them. The CDR3 has 13 amino acids. The V gene's germline CDR1 is SNHLY and CDR2 FYNNEI. CDR3 in amino acids: CASKQPTRNEQFF. DNA of the CDR3: TGTGCCAGCAAACAACCGACTCGAAATGAGCAGTTCTTC.

This sequence joins TRBV30 and TRBJ1-1, with D possibly being TRBD1 (5 bases). Germline assignment: CDR1 GTSNPN and CDR2 SVGIG (reference sequence). CDR3 size: 12 residues. V lost 8 bases to trimming and J lost 3 bases, with 13 bases between them. The CDR3, as DNA: TGTGCCGGGGGACCCGGAGACACTGAAGCTTTCTTT. Protein product: CAGGPGDTEAFF.

A few counts support this clone. The V call is TRBV5-1, the J call TRBJ2-2; D is perhaps TRBD2 (5 bases). V lost 0 bases and J 5 bases, leaving 14 bases between the germline ends. CDR3 length equals 16 residues. Germline V lookup: CDR1 SGHRS, CDR2 YFSETQ. The CDR3 is CASSLESGIGTGELFF. DNA of the CDR3: TGCGCCAGCAGCTTGGAGTCCGGGATAGGGACCGGGGAGCTGTTTTTT.

As concerns this clone: The same CDR3 is also encoded by other DNA sequences in this sample. This rearrangement joins TRBV19 to TRBJ2-7, with 7 bases that match TRBD2. Per germline, CDR1 LNHDA and CDR2 SQIVND (reference sequence). There are 14 residues in the CDR3. V shed 3 bases and J 0 bases; nucleotides not matched to a gene: 2. CDR3 loop: CASSIGGSSYEQYF. CDR3 bases: TGTGCCAGTAGTATTGGCGGGAGCTCCTACGAGCAGTACTTC.

The V and J genes are TRBV19 and TRBJ1-4, with a possible D match to TRBD1 (6 bases). CDR1 LNHDA and CDR2 SQIVND come from the germline V gene (reference sequence). There are 14 residues in the CDR3. V was pared by 6 bases and J by 5 bases, with 13 bases between. The CDR3 nucleotides read TGTGCCAGTAGCGAACAGGGAAGGAATGAAAAACTGTTTTTT. This sequence encodes CASSEQGRNEKLFF.

This clone came up a few times. The CDR3 sequence is CASSVDYRVTNEQFF. Here the CDR3 DNA reads TGTGCCAGCAGCGTAGATTACAGGGTTACGAATGAGCAGTTCTTC. The gene calls are TRBV9 and TRBJ2-1; a weak D match, TRBD1 (6 bases). The CDR3 spans 15 residues. The germline V gene encodes CDR1 SGDLS and CDR2 YYNGEE. V was pared by 0 bases and J by 7 bases, with 14 bases between.

V gene TRBV6-5 combines with J gene TRBJ2-6; 11 nucleotides line up with TRBD1. The ends lost 11 bases at V and 4 bases at J; junction bases unmatched: 7. Germline V gene sequence: CDR1 MNHEY, CDR2 SVGAGI. The CDR3 is 15 amino acids. The CDR3 sequence: CACRDRGTGANVLTF. The CDR3 DNA reads as TGTGCCTGCCGGGACAGGGGGACCGGGGCCAACGTCCTGACTTTC.

This chain links TRBV28 with TRBJ2-4, with D possibly matching TRBD1 (5 bases). Germline CDR1 MDHEN, CDR2 SYDVKM. This CDR3 spans 15 amino acids. Between the trimmed V and J ends, which lost 4 bases and 0 bases, there was a span of 10 bases. CDR3 DNA sequence: TGTGCCAGCAGTTCAACAGGAGTAGCCAAAAACATTCAGTACTTC. Translating gives CASSSTGVAKNIQYF. The variable domain in full, with the rest retrieved from reference TRBV28 and TRBJ2-4, is DVKVTQSSRYLVKRTGEKVFLECVQDMDHENMFWYRQDPGLGLRLIYFSYDVKMKEKGDIPEGYSVSREKKERFSLILESASTNQTSMYLCASSSTGVAKNIQYFGAGTRLSVL.

The chain recombines TRBV4-1 with TRBJ1-1; possibly TRBD1 for D (5 bases). The CDR3 consists of 12 residues. Trimming took off 4 bases at V and 6 bases at J, with 9 bases between the two ends. Germline V lookup: CDR1 MGHRA, CDR2 YSYEKL. The CDR3 DNA reads as TGCGCCAGCAGCCCCCGGGGGGCTGAAGCTTTCTTT. It yields the protein CASSPRGAEAFF.

This clone was detected once. This chain connects TRBV24-1 to TRBJ1-4; maybe TRBD1 (6 bases). Trimming removed 4 bases at V and 10 bases at J, with 21 bases between. There are 16 residues in the CDR3. The germline gives CDR1 KGHDR, CDR2 SFDVKD. DNA of the CDR3: TGTGCCACCAGTGACTCCAGGGGAAGGGGCCGAGGAAAACTGTTTTTT. Amino acids: CATSDSRGRGRGKLFF.

The chain employs TRBV6-5 and TRBJ1-2; D gene ambiguous. Germline lookup yields CDR1 MNHEY and CDR2 SVGAGI. This CDR3 region has 14 residues. Trimming pared 6 bases from V and 0 bases from J, leaving 11 bases between. DNA for the CDR3: TGTGCCAGCAGAGGACGGGGAGCTAACTATGGCTACACCTTC. Translated: CASRGRGANYGYTF.

The rearrangement uses TRBV7-6 and TRBJ2-1; 12 bases line up with TRBD2. Unmatched junction bases numbered 5, after V lost 3 bases and J lost 2 bases. The CDR3 consists of 17 residues. The germline V gene encodes CDR1 SGHVS and CDR2 FNYEAQ. The CDR3: CASSFLSSGGAYNEQFF. In DNA form, the CDR3 reads TGTGCCAGCAGCTTCCTTTCTAGCGGGGGGGCCTACAATGAGCAGTTCTTC. Looking up the rest from reference TRBV7-6 and TRBJ2-1 gives the full variable domain: GAGVSQSPRYKVTKRGQDVALRCDPISGHVSLYWYRQALGQGPEFLTYFNYEAQQDKSGLPNDRFSAERPEGSISTLTIQRTEQRDSAMYRCASSFLSSGGAYNEQFFGPGTRLTVL.

As regards this clone: Different DNA sequences within this sample yield the same CDR3. CDR3 loop: CSVGTGNEKLFF. The CDR3 nucleotides read TGCAGCGTTGGGACAGGGAATGAAAAACTGTTTTTT. The rearrangement uses TRBV29-1 and TRBJ1-4; 8 bases agree with TRBD1. This CDR3 contains 12 residues. The trim removed 4 bases at V and 5 bases at J, leaving 0 bases unmatched. Germline CDR1 SQVTM, CDR2 ANQGSEA. The full variable domain, completed using reference TRBV29-1 and TRBJ1-4, is SAVISQKPSRDICQRGTSLTIQCQVDSQVTMMFWYRQQPGQSLTLIATANQGSEATYESGFVIDKFPISRPNLTFSTLTVSNMSPEDSSIYLCSVGTGNEKLFFGSGTQLSVL.

The J gene is TRBJ1-2, the V gene TRBV18, with D perhaps TRBD1 (5 bases). V lost 3 bases to trimming and J lost 2 bases, with 10 bases between them. Germline CDR1 is KGHSH and CDR2 is LQKENI. The CDR3 is 14 amino acids. This CDR3 reads CASSPTTGNYGYTF. For the CDR3, the DNA is TGTGCCAGCTCACCTACTACAGGAAACTATGGCTACACCTTC.

The rearrangement uses TRBV28 and TRBJ1-2; D not resolved. Germline loops: CDR1 MDHEN, CDR2 SYDVKM. Trimming cost V 4 bases and J 3 bases, with 3 bases left between them. The CDR3 runs to 11 residues. The CDR3 DNA reads TGTGCCAGCAGTTCCGACTATGGCTACACCTTC. The encoded protein is CASSSDYGYTF.

The chain uses TRBV6-5 and TRBJ1-1; D gene ambiguous. From germline, CDR1 is MNHEY and CDR2 SVGAGI. V was cut by 10 bases and J by 1 base, with 13 bases left in between. The CDR3 sequence is 13 residues long. DNA for the CDR3: TGTGCCACCTCCTTCCAGAAGAACACTGAAGCTTTCTTT. Translated: CATSFQKNTEAFF.

In its sample, this clone was seen once. CDR3 DNA: TGTGCCAGCAGCGTAGAGGGTAGCGGGGGGGCCTACCAAGAGACCCAGTACTTC. This translates into CASSVEGSGGAYQETQYF. This sequence joins TRBV9 and TRBJ2-5; 11 nucleotides agree with TRBD2. In germline, CDR1 is SGDLS, CDR2 YYNGEE. V was pared by 0 bases and J by 0 bases, with 7 bases of the junction left unmatched. The CDR3 spans 18 residues.

This chain links TRBV7-9 with TRBJ1-3; 7 bases match TRBD1. Germline V gene lookup returns CDR1 SEHNR and CDR2 FQNEAQ (reference sequence). V trimming: 6 bases; J trimming: 0 bases; junction bases outside the gene matches: 2. There are 14 residues in the CDR3. Here the CDR3 DNA reads TGTGCCAGCAGACACAGGGGCTCTGGAAACACCATATATTTT. It specifies CASRHRGSGNTIYF.

V usage is TRBV25-1 and J usage is TRBJ1-2, with D perhaps TRBD1 (5 bases). Germline CDR1 reads MGHDK; CDR2 reads SYGVNS. Trimming stripped 0 bases from V and 8 bases from J, with 10 bases between. The CDR3 extends over 13 amino acids. The CDR3 DNA reads as TGTGCCAGCAGTGAATATGGACAAGGAGGCTACACCTTC. Amino acids: CASSEYGQGGYTF.

This rearrangement joins TRBV12-5 to TRBJ1-1; D remains unclear. The V end lost 6 bases, the J end lost 3 bases, and 8 bases lay between the germline ends. Germline V gives CDR1 LGHNT, CDR2 FRNRAP. The CDR3 loop spans 12 amino acids. This chain's CDR3 is CASGLRDTEAFF. The CDR3, as DNA: TGTGCTAGTGGCCTCCGGGACACTGAAGCTTTCTTT.

CDR3 residues: CASSIVPGQGWDTEAFF. The CDR3 coding sequence is TGTGCCAGTAGTATAGTCCCGGGACAGGGTTGGGACACTGAAGCTTTCTTT. The chain uses TRBV19 and TRBJ1-1, with 9 bases identical to TRBD1. The germline gives CDR1 LNHDA, CDR2 SQIVND (reference sequence). The J segment lost 3 bases and the V segment lost 1 base, leaving 9 bases of the junction unmatched. The CDR3 is 17 residues long.